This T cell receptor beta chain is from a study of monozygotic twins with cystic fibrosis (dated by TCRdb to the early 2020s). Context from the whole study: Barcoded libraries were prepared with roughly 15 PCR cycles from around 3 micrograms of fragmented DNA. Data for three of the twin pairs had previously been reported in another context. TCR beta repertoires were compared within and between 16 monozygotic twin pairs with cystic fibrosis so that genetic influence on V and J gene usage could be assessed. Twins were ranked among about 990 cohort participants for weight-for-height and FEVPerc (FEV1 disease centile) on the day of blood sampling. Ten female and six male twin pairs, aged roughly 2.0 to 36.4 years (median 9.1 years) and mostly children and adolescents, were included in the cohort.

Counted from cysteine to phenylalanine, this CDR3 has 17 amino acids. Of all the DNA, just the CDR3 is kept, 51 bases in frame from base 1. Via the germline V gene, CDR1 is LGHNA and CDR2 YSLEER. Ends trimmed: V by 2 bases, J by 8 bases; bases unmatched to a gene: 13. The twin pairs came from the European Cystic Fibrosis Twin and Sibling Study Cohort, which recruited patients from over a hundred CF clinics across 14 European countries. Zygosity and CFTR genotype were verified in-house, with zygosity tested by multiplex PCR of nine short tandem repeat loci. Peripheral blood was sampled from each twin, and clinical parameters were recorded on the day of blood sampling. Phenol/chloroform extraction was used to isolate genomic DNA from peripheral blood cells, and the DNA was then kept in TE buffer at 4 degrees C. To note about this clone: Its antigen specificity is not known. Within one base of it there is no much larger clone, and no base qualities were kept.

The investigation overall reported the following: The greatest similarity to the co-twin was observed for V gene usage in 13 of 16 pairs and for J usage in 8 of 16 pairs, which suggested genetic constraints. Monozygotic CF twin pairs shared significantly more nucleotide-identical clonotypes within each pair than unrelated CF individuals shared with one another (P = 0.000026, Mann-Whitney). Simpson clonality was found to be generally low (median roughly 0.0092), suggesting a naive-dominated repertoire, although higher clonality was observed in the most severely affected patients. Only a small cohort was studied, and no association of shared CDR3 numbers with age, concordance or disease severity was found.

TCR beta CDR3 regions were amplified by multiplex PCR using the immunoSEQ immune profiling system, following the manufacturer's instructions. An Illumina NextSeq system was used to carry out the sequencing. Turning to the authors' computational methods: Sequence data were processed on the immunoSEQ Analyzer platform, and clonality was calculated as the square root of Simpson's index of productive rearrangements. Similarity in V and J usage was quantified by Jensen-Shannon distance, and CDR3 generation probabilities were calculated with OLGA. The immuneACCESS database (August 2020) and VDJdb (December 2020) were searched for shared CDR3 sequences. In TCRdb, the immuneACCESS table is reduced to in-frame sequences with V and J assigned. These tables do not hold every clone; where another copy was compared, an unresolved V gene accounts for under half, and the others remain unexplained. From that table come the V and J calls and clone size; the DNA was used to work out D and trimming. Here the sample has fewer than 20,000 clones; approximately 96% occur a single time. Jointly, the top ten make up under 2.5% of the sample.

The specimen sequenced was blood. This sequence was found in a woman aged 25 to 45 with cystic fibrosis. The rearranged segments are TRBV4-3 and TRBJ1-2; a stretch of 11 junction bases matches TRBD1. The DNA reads TGCGCCAGCAGCCAAAATAGGACAGGGGGCCCCGCGGGCGGCTACACCTTC. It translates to CASSQNRTGGPAGGYTF.